Below are 6 T cell receptor beta chains sequenced from a single sample in a study of cytomegalovirus exposure and HLA in healthy donors. PCR used 60 Vbeta primers and 13 Jbeta primers. Only in-frame clones appear in the TCRdb table, and some are missing; sequencing was by immunoSEQ multiplex PCR. This table has about 110,000 clones, roughly 77% appearing once. Sequencing was performed on PBMCs. The source of these receptors is a man aged 40-49 years in good health and CMV-seronegative.

CDR3: CASKAETGKGYTF. The CDR3 DNA reads TGTGCCAGCAAGGCGGAAACAGGGAAGGGCTACACCTTC. J is TRBJ1-2 and V is TRBV2, with D perhaps TRBD1 (6 bases). There are 13 residues in the CDR3. V was clipped by 7 bases and J by 8 bases, with 17 bases between them. From germline, CDR1 is SNHLY and CDR2 FYNNEI.

V usage is TRBV6-5 and J usage is TRBJ1-2; 8 bases are a match to TRBD1. The germline V gene has CDR1 MNHEY and CDR2 SVGAGI. This CDR3 spans 12 amino acids. The J segment lost 8 bases and the V segment lost 11 bases, leaving 10 bases of the junction unmatched. The CDR3 DNA is TGTGCCGGAACAGGGGGAATCGGCGGCTACACCTTC. Translating it yields CAGTGGIGGYTF.

This clone has just one count. This chain joins TRBV7-2 and TRBJ2-7, with no clear D. The CDR3 is made up of 12 amino acids. The germline CDR1 and CDR2 sequences are SGHTA and FQGNSA. The germline V and J ends were trimmed by 6 bases and 0 bases, with 6 bases remaining between them. The CDR3 DNA follows: TGTGCCAGCAGGAGTAGCTCCTACGAGCAGTACTTC. Protein product: CASRSSSYEQYF.

The rearrangement joins TRBV4-2 to TRBJ1-2; D remains ambiguous. V was pared by 5 bases and J by 11 bases, with 15 bases between. The CDR3 is made up of 12 amino acids. The germline gives CDR1 LGHNA, CDR2 YNFKEQ. CDR3 sequence: CASSKAAGGYTF. For the CDR3, the DNA is TGTGCCAGCAGCAAGGCTGCGGGAGGTTACACCTTC.

This chain joins TRBV7-9 and TRBJ2-3, with 7 bases fitting TRBD1. Germline CDR1 and CDR2: SEHNR and FQNEAQ (reference sequence). The J segment lost 2 bases and the V segment lost 0 bases, leaving 5 bases of the junction unmatched. This CDR3 has 16 residues. The CDR3 is CASSLADRVDTDTQYF. The CDR3, as DNA: TGTGCCAGCAGCTTAGCAGACAGGGTGGACACAGATACGCAGTATTTT.

V is TRBV5-6 and J is TRBJ1-2; D may be TRBD1 (6 bases). CDR1 is SGHDT and CDR2 is YYEEEE in the germline V gene. The CDR3 is 15 amino acids. Trimming took off 4 bases at V and 1 base at J, with 14 bases between the two ends. The CDR3 coding sequence is TGTGCCAGCAGCCTCGGGGGGGGCTATAACTATGGCTACACCTTC. This sequence encodes CASSLGGGYNYGYTF.